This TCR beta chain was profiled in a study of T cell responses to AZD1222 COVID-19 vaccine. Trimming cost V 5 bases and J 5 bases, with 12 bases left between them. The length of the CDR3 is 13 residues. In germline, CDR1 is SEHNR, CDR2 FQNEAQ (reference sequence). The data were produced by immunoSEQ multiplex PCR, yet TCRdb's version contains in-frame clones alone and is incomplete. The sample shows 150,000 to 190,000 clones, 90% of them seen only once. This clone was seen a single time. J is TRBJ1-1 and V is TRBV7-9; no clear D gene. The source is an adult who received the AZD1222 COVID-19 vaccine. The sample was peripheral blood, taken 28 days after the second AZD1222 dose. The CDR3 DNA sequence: TGTGCCAGCAGCAAACCAATGTTAACTGAAGCTTTCTTT. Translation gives CASSKPMLTEAFF.